Given below is one T cell receptor beta chain in context. Antigen unknown. The data stem from a study of regulatory T cells in long-lasting Graves disease. General study points: Persistent disease was characterized by preferential usage of TRBV28, TRBJ1-2 and TRBJ2-5. Newly diagnosed Graves' patients had higher TCR diversity than persistent ones. Accuracy may have been reduced by the small sample size.

The CDR3 has 12 amino acids. V was pared by 6 bases and J by 3 bases, with 9 bases between. Looked up from germline, CDR1 is MGHDK and CDR2 is SYGVNS. The time point denotes: newly diagnosed GD, antithyroid drugs for less than 3 months. PBMC-extracted RNA yielded the TCR library. Peripheral blood, roughly 8.8 milliliters of it, was drawn into EDTA tubes. The authors built TCR beta libraries using iRepertoire HTBI primers and Arm-PCR of CDR3 regions. Each CDR3 protein is one row after TCRdb ran MiXCR on the multiplex PCR reads. The sample carries hundreds of thousands of distinct CDR3 sequences, 16% recorded once. Another study also made use of these data, one on T cells in Graves' hyperthyroidism and ophthalmopathy.

This specimen was peripheral blood mononuclear cells (PBMCs), taken at new diagnosis, from a patient treated with antithyroid drugs. The chain recombines TRBV25-1 with TRBJ2-7; D not resolved. This TCR came from a woman in her 30s with Graves disease. CDR3 nucleotide sequence: TGTGCCAGCAGGGACCAAAACTACGAGCAGTACTTC. Translated: CASRDQNYEQYF.